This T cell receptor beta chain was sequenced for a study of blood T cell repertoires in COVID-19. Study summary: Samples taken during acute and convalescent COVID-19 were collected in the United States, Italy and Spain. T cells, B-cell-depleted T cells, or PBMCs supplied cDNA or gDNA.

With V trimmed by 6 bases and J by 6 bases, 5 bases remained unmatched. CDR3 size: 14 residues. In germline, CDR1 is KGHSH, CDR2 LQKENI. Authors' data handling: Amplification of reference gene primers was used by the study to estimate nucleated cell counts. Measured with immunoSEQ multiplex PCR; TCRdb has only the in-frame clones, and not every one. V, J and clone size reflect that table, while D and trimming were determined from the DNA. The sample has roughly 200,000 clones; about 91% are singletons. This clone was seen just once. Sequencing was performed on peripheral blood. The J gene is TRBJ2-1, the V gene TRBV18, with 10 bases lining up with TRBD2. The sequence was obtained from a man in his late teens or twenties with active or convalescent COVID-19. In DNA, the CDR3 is TGTGCCAGCTCCCCCTGGACTAGCGGCAATGAGCAGTTCTTC. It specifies CASSPWTSGNEQFF. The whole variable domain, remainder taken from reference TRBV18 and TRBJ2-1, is NAGVMQNPRHLVRRRGQEARLRCSPMKGHSHVYWYRQLPEEGLKFMVYLQKENIIDESGMPKERFSAEFPKEGPSILRIQQVVRGDSAAYFCASSPWTSGNEQFFGPGTRLTVL.